This T cell receptor beta chain was sequenced during a study of T cells in Graves' hyperthyroidism and ophthalmopathy. Germline CDR1 and CDR2: MDHEN and SYDVKM. Trimming removed 7 bases at V and 3 bases at J, with 16 bases between. This CDR3 has 15 amino acids. Amplification targeted TCR beta CDR3 regions from RNA transcripts. Carried out on the TCR CDR3, a first-round RT-PCR used the HTBI primer set. TCRdb used MiXCR to reprocess the multiplex PCR reads, holding one entry per CDR3 protein. The repertoire consists of roughly 700,000 distinct CDR3 sequences, with 17% occurring once and the leading ten covering about 16%. This clonotype showed up many times. Exclusion of patients followed from uncontrolled infection, other autoimmune disease, pregnancy or lactation.

This clonotype was obtained from a man between 50 and 59 years old with Graves' hyperthyroidism. The sample comprised blood. The chain recombines TRBV28 with TRBJ2-1; D may be TRBD1 (6 bases). The CDR3 DNA sequence: TGTGCCAGCACCCAGAGGGGACAAAACTACAATGAGCAGTTCTTC. As protein: CASTQRGQNYNEQFF.